Below, one T cell receptor (beta chain) is given with its context. Its antigen remains unknown. Germline lookup yields CDR1 MNHNS and CDR2 SASEGT. The CDR3 sequence is 12 residues long. This specimen belongs to a study of cytomegalovirus exposure and HLA in healthy donors. Looking at the study overall: Previous work identified roughly 120 million unique TCR beta sequences from 150 million to 200 million T cells.

Study-level points and caveats: A later analysis found TCR association rates differed by HLA locus, highest for DRB1 and lowest for HLA-C.

Primers: 60 Vbeta forward and 13 Jbeta reverse. Libraries were prepared by immunoSEQ multiplex PCR; TCRdb keeps only in-frame clonotypes and omits some of them. Found here are 130,000 or so clones, approximately 82% of them singletons; the top ten hold about 3.2%. The sequence was collected from a man aged 18 to 30 in good health and CMV-seropositive. V and J are TRBV6-1 and TRBJ2-5; tentative D call: TRBD1 (5 bases). Sequenced input: PBMCs. The CDR3 here is CVVTGRKETQYF. The CDR3 region has the DNA TGTGTCGTTACAGGCAGAAAAGAGACCCAGTACTTC.